This T cell receptor beta chain is drawn from a study of T-cell memory formation after mild COVID-19. Study-wide context: Across donors, TCR clusters were largely donor specific.

Germline loops: CDR1 LNHDA, CDR2 SQIVND (reference sequence). This CDR3 is 15 amino acids long. The trim removed 5 bases at V and 4 bases at J, leaving 9 bases unmatched. Employing constant-segment primers, 5'RACE generated TCR alpha and TCR beta cDNA libraries bearing sample barcodes and UMIs. Each CDR3 protein is one row after TCRdb ran MiXCR on the 5' RACE reads. Among roughly 150,000 distinct CDR3 sequences listed, 10% to 15% were seen once. Overall study results and limits: While clones contracting from day 15 to 85 were balanced between CD4 and CD8, later expanders leaned CD4+. CD4+ contracting clones lay mainly in CM and EM, CD8+ ones in EMRA.

To note about this clonotype: The antigen is not known.

The rearrangement uses TRBV19 and TRBJ2-3, with 7 bases aligning to TRBD2. The sequenced sample was PBMCs or a T cell subset sorted from them (not recorded which). The clonotype was recovered from a man between 18 and 35 years old who had mild COVID-19 (a few samples of this study predate the infection). Cell type and time point are not known. The CDR3 DNA is TGTGCCAGTAGTTTCCTCGGCGGGGGTGCAGATACGCAGTATTTT. This codes for CASSFLGGGADTQYF.